This T cell receptor (beta chain) was identified during a study of Ad26.COV2.S vaccination and SARS-CoV-2 variants. Notes on the study in general: It was vaccine recipients, not placebo recipients, who had the higher spike-specific TCR breadth.

Documented treatment: around 19 received Ad26.COV2.S at low or high dose, single or two shots; 5 received placebo; per-sample allocation not given. Sampling happened 63 days after the first vaccine or placebo injection. Germline lookup yields CDR1 SNHLY and CDR2 FYNNEI. The CDR3 has 16 amino acids. The V gene end was trimmed by 6 bases and the J gene end by 0 bases; junction bases not matched to a gene: 5. Measured with immunoSEQ multiplex PCR; TCRdb has only the in-frame clones, and not every one. The sample carries fewer than 500,000 clones, about 88% recorded once. Note on this clone: The target antigen is unknown.

The chain uses TRBV2 and TRBJ2-2; 9 bases are a match to TRBD1. The sequence derives from a person aged 18-60 years who received the Ad26.COV2.S COVID-19 vaccine or a placebo. Sequenced here: peripheral blood, sampled in a trial of Ad26.COV2.S vaccine versus placebo. The CDR3 DNA follows: TGTGCCAGCAGCCTACAGGGGGCCGCGAACACCGGGGAGCTGTTTTTT. Encoded protein: CASSLQGAANTGELFF.